This is a list of T cell receptor beta chains from one sample in a study of T cell responses to AZD1222 COVID-19 vaccine. Libraries were prepared by immunoSEQ multiplex PCR; TCRdb keeps only in-frame clonotypes and omits some of them. The table shows some 140,000 clones, with about 91% occurring only once. Material: peripheral blood, obtained on day 0 of AZD1222 vaccination. The receptors come from an adult in good health. The CDR3 runs from the conserved cysteine through the conserved F or W. D genes are given only for firm matches.

d_gene: NA; j_gene: TRBJ1-5; v_gene: TRBV4-1; CDR3aa: CASSQDMGSNQPQHF; CDR3nt: TGCGCCAGCAGCCAAGACATGGGCAGCAATCAGCCCCAGCATTTT
d_gene: TRBD2; j_gene: TRBJ2-5; v_gene: TRBV11-2; CDR3aa: CASSSLLAGGPIETQYF; CDR3nt: TGTGCCAGCAGCTCACTCCTAGCGGGGGGGCCGATAGAGACCCAGTACTTC
d_gene: TRBD1; j_gene: TRBJ2-2; v_gene: TRBV4-1; CDR3aa: CASSQVGTGGYTGELFF; CDR3nt: TGCGCCAGCAGCCAAGTGGGGACAGGGGGGTACACCGGGGAGCTGTTTTTT
d_gene: TRBD1; j_gene: TRBJ1-1; v_gene: TRBV6-5; CDR3aa: CASSRQGRYTEAFF; CDR3nt: TGTGCCAGCAGTCGACAGGGGCGATACACTGAAGCTTTCTTT
d_gene: NA; j_gene: TRBJ1-4; v_gene: TRBV4-1; CDR3aa: CASSQVGRDEKLFF; CDR3nt: TGCGCCAGCAGCCAAGTCGGTAGGGATGAAAAACTGTTTTTT
d_gene: TRBD1; j_gene: TRBJ2-7; v_gene: TRBV18; CDR3aa: CASSPPETGNYEQYF; CDR3nt: TGTGCCAGCTCACCACCGGAGACAGGGAACTACGAGCAGTACTTC
d_gene: NA; j_gene: TRBJ2-3; v_gene: TRBV7-8; CDR3aa: CASSLGAGPGVYTQYF; CDR3nt: TGTGCCAGCAGCCTAGGCGCAGGCCCCGGGGTGTATACGCAGTATTTT
d_gene: NA; j_gene: TRBJ2-3; v_gene: TRBV7-9; CDR3aa: CASSLPGAQRTDTQYF; CDR3nt: TGTGCCAGCAGCTTACCAGGGGCGCAACGCACAGATACGCAGTATTTT
d_gene: NA; j_gene: TRBJ1-3; v_gene: TRBV5-4; CDR3aa: CASSLGGSSGNTIYF; CDR3nt: TGTGCCAGCAGCTTGGGGGGGAGCTCTGGAAACACCATATATTTT
d_gene: NA; j_gene: TRBJ2-5; v_gene: TRBV11-2; CDR3aa: CASSLGARAGQETQYF; CDR3nt: TGTGCCAGCAGCTTAGGTGCTAGGGCGGGGCAAGAGACCCAGTACTTC
d_gene: TRBD1; j_gene: TRBJ1-1; v_gene: TRBV28; CDR3aa: CASSPGGGNTEAFF; CDR3nt: TGTGCCAGCAGTCCAGGGGGAGGGAACACTGAAGCTTTCTTT
d_gene: TRBD1; j_gene: TRBJ2-5; v_gene: TRBV5-1; CDR3aa: CASSLAGTGGETQYF; CDR3nt: TGCGCCAGCAGCTTGGCCGGGACAGGGGGAGAGACCCAGTACTTC
d_gene: TRBD2; j_gene: TRBJ2-2; v_gene: TRBV10-3; CDR3aa: CAIRGGLAGFGELFF; CDR3nt: TGTGCCATCAGAGGTGGACTAGCGGGGTTCGGGGAGCTGTTTTTT
d_gene: NA; j_gene: TRBJ1-4; v_gene: TRBV28; CDR3aa: CASSWGGTNEKLFF; CDR3nt: TGTGCCAGCAGTTGGGGTGGTACTAATGAAAAACTGTTTTTT